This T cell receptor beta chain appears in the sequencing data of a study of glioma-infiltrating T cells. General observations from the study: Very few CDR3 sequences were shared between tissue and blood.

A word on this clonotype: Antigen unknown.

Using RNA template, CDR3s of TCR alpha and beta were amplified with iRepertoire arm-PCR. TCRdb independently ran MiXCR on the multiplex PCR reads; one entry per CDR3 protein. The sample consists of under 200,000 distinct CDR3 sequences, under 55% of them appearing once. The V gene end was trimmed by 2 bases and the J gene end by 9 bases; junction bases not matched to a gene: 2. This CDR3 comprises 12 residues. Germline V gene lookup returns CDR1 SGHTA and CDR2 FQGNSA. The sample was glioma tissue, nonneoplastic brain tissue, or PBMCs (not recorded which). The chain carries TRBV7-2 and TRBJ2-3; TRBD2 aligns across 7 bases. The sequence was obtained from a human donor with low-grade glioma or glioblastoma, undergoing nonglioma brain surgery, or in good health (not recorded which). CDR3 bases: TGTGCCAGCAGCTTAAGCGGGAACACGCAGTATTTT. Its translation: CASSLSGNTQYF.